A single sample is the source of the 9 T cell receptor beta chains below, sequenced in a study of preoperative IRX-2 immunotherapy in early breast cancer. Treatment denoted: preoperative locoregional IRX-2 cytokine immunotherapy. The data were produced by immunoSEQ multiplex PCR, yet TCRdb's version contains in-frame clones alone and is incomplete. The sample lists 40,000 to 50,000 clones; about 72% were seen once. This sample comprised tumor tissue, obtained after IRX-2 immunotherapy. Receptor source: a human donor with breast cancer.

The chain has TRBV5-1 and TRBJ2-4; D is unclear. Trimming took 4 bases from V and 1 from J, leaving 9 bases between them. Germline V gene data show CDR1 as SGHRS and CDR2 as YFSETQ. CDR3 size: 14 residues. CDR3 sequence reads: CASSRDTAKNIQYF. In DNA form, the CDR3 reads TGCGCCAGCAGCAGAGACACGGCCAAAAACATTCAGTACTTC.

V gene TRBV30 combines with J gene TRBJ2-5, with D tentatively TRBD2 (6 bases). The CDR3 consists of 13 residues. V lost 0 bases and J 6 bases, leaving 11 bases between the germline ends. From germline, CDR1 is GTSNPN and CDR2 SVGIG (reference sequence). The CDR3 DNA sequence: TGTGCCTGGAGTGTTGGAGGGAGAAAGACCCAGTACTTC. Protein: CAWSVGGRKTQYF.

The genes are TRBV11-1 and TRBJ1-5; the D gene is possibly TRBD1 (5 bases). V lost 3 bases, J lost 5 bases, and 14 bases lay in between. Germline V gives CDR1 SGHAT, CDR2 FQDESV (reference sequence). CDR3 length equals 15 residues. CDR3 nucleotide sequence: TGTGCCAGCAGCTTTACAGGAGGAGTCGATCAGCCCCAGCATTTT. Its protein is CASSFTGGVDQPQHF.

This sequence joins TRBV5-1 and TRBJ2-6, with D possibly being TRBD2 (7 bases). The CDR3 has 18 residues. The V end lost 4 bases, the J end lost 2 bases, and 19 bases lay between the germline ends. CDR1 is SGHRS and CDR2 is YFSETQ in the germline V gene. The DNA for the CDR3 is TGCGCCAGCAGCCCCTACGGGGGGCAGGTTACTGGGGCCAACGTCCTGACTTTC. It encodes CASSPYGGQVTGANVLTF.

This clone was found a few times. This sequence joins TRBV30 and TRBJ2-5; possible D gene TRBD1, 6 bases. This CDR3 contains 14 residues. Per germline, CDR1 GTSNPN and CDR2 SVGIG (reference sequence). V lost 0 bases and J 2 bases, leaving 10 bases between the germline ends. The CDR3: CAWSVGGSQETQYF. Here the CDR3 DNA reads TGTGCCTGGAGTGTAGGGGGATCTCAAGAGACCCAGTACTTC.

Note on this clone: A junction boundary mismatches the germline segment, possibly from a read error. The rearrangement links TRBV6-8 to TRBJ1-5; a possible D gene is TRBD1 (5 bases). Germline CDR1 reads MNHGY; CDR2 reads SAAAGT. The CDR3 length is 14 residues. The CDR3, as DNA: TGTGCCATCAGTCCTGGGACGGTCAATCAGCCCCAGCATTTT. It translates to CAISPGTVNQPQHF.

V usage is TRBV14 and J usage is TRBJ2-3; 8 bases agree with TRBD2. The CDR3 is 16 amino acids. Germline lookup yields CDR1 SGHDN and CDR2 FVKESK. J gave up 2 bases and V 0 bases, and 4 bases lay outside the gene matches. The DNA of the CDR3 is TGTGCCAGCAGCCAAGATACTAGCGGACACACAGATACGCAGTATTTT. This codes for CASSQDTSGHTDTQYF.

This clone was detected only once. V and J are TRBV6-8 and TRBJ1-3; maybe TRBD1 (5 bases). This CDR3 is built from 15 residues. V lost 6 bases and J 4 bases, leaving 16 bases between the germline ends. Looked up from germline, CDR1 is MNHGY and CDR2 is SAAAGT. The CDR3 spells CASSAVGVRGNTIYF. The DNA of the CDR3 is TGTGCCAGCAGCGCGGTGGGGGTAAGAGGAAACACCATATATTTT.

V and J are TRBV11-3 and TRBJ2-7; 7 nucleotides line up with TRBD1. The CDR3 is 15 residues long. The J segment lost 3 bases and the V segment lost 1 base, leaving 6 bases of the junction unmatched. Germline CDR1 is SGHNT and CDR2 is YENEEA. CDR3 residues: CASSLGQGIFYEQYF. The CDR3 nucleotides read TGTGCCAGCAGCTTAGGACAGGGTATTTTCTACGAGCAGTACTTC.